Detailed here is one T cell receptor beta chain. V was pared by 0 bases and J by 5 bases, with 15 bases between. CDR3 length: 15 residues. CDR1 SGHRS and CDR2 YFSETQ come from the germline V gene. The sample belongs to a study of Ad26.COV2.S vaccination and SARS-CoV-2 variants. Study in general: The donor was enrolled in the Ad26.COV2.S arm of the COV1001 trial. The vaccine Ad26.COV2.S was put into the muscle once, or twice with 56 days between.

Noted treatment: some 20 received Ad26.COV2.S at low or high dose, single or two shots; about 5 received placebo; per-sample allocation not given. The samples were gathered on day 63 after the first injection of vaccine or placebo. The table came from immunoSEQ multiplex PCR; TCRdb's copy has only in-frame clones and leaves some out. The sample holds roughly 400,000 clones, approximately 91% seen once. This chain joins TRBV5-1 and TRBJ2-7; maybe TRBD2 (6 bases). Source: peripheral blood, taken in a trial of Ad26.COV2.S vaccine versus placebo. The receptor's source is a person aged 18 to 65 who received the Ad26.COV2.S COVID-19 vaccine or a placebo. In nucleotides, the CDR3 is TGCGCCAGCAGCTTGGCCGGGACTTCTACGGACGAGCAGTACTTC. The encoded protein is CASSLAGTSTDEQYF.